This T cell receptor (beta chain) was identified during a study of blood T cell repertoires in COVID-19. Trimming cost V 3 bases and J 6 bases; bases outside gene matches: 3. The CDR3 sequence is 14 residues long. The germline V gene encodes CDR1 SGHDT and CDR2 YYEEEE. Original methodology: Estimation of nucleated cell counts relied on the amplification of reference gene primers. Assay: immunoSEQ multiplex PCR; the TCRdb copy retains only in-frame clones and omits some. Clone size and the V and J calls come from that table; the DNA yielded D and trimming. Here the sample spans some 340,000 clones, around 87% being singletons. Two consecutive negative NP/OP PCR tests, clearance, or resolved symptoms defined Cohort 3 recovery.

The chain uses TRBV5-6 and TRBJ1-1, with 12 bases fitting TRBD1. This receptor was taken from a woman in her thirties who had recovered from COVID-19. Sequenced material: PBMCs or T cells enriched from blood (not recorded which). The CDR3, as DNA: TGTGCCAGCAGCTGGGGACAGGGGGCTCCTGAAGCTTTCTTT. Amino acid sequence: CASSWGQGAPEAFF.